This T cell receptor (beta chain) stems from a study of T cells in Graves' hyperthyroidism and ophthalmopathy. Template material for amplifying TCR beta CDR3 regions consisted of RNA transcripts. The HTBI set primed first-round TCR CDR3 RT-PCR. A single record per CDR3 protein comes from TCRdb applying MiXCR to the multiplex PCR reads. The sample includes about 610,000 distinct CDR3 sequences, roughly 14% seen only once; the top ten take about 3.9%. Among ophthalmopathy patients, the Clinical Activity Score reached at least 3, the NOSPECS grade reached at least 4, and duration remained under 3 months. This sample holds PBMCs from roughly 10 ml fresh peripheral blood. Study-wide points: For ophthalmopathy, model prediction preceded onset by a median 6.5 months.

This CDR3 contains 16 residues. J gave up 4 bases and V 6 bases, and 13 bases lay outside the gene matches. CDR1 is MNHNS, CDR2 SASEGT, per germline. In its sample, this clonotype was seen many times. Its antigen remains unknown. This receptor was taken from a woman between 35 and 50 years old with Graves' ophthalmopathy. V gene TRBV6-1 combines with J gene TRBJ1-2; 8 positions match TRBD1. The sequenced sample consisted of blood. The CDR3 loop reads CASRMGEQGVIYGYTF. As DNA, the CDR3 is TGTGCCAGCAGAATGGGCGAACAGGGGGTTATCTATGGCTACACCTTC.